Listed below are T cell receptor beta chains from one sample, sequenced in a study of Ad26.COV2.S vaccination and SARS-CoV-2 variants. Assay used: immunoSEQ multiplex PCR; TCRdb lists only in-frame clones, some missing. The sample gives about 500,000 clones, about 88% of which show up once; 1.5% to 2% is in the top ten. Sample: peripheral blood, taken in a trial of Ad26.COV2.S vaccine versus placebo. The source is a person between 18 and 65 years old who received the Ad26.COV2.S COVID-19 vaccine or a placebo. CDR3s include the opening cysteine and the closing phenylalanine or tryptophan. A D gene is named only where the DNA matches it firmly. Clone size is stated in some rows and not others, as once, few, many or a class when expanded.

J | D | V | size | CDR3 | DNA
TRBJ2-7 | TRBD1 | TRBV28 | . | CASKTGGASYEQYF | TGTGCCAGCAAAACAGGGGGCGCCTCCTACGAGCAGTACTTC
TRBJ2-1 | TRBD2 | TRBV7-2 | . | CASSYGLAGHSEQFF | TGTGCCAGCAGCTACGGACTAGCGGGGCATAGCGAGCAGTTCTTC
TRBJ1-1 | . | TRBV6-2/TRBV6-3 | . | CASSWDGMNTEAFF | TGTGCCAGCAGCTGGGACGGCATGAACACTGAAGCTTTCTTT
TRBJ2-7 | . | TRBV7-2 | . | CASSSMASVTGEQYF | TGTGCCAGCAGCTCCATGGCGTCCGTTACGGGGGAGCAGTACTTC
TRBJ1-1 | . | TRBV2 | . | CASSEHSPLGAFF | TGTGCCAGCAGTGAACACAGTCCCTTGGGAGCTTTCTTT
TRBJ1-1 | . | TRBV4-1 | . | CASSQGGVIRQNTEAFF | TGCGCCAGCAGCCAAGGGGGTGTAATCAGGCAGAACACTGAAGCTTTCTTT
TRBJ1-2 | . | TRBV4-2 | . | CASSQDGNYGYTF | TGTGCCAGCAGCCAAGACGGGAACTATGGCTACACCTTC
TRBJ2-1 | . | TRBV29-1 | few | CSVDYVGRGDYNEQFF | TGCAGCGTTGATTATGTCGGCAGGGGAGATTACAATGAGCAGTTCTTC
TRBJ2-2 | . | TRBV11-2 | . | CASSHYMPIKGELFF | TGTGCCAGCAGCCACTACATGCCGATTAAGGGGGAGCTGTTTTTT
TRBJ2-1 | . | TRBV2 | . | CASTGSGGGEQFF | TGTGCCAGCACGGGGTCGGGGGGCGGTGAGCAGTTCTTC
TRBJ1-5 | . | TRBV14 | . | CASSSDRLQPQHF | TGTGCCAGCAGCAGTGACAGATTACAGCCCCAGCATTTT
TRBJ1-1 | . | TRBV29-1 | . | CSVESDSSRDTEAFF | TGCAGCGTTGAGTCAGATAGTTCCCGGGACACTGAAGCTTTCTTT